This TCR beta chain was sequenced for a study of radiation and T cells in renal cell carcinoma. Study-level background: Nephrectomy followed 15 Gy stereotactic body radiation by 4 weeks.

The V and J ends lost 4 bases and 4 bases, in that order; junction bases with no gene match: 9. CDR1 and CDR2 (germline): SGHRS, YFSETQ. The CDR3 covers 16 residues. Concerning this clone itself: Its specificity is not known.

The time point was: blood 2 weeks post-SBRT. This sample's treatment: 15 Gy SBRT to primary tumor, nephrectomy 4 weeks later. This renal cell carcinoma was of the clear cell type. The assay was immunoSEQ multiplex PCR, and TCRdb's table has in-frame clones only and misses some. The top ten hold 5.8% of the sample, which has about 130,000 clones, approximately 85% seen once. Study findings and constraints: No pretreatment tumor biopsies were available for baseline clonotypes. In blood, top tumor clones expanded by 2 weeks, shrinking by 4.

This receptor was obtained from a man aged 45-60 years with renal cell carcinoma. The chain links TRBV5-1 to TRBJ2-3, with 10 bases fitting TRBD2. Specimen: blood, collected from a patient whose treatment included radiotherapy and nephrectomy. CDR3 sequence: CASSLPSGSGADTQYF. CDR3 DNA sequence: TGCGCCAGCAGCCTCCCTAGCGGGAGCGGGGCAGATACGCAGTATTTT. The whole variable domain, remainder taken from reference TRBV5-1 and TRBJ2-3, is KAGVTQTPRYLIKTRGQQVTLSCSPISGHRSVSWYQQTPGQGLQFLFEYFSETQRNKGNFPGRFSGRQFSNSRSEMNVSTLELGDSALYLCASSLPSGSGADTQYFGPGTRLTVL.